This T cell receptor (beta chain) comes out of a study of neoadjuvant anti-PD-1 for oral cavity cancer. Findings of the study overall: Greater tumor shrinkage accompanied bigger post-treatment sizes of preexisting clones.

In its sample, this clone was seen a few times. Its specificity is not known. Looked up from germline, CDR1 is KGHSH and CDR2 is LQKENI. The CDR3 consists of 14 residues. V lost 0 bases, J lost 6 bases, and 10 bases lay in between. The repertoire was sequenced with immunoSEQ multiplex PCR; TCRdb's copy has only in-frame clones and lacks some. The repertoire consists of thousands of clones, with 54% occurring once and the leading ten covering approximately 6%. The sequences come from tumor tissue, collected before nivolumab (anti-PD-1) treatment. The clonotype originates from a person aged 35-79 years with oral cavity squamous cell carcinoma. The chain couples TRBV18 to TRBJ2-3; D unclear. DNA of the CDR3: TGTGCCAGCTCACCACCGTCATTGCCCGATACGCAGTATTTT. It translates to CASSPPSLPDTQYF.